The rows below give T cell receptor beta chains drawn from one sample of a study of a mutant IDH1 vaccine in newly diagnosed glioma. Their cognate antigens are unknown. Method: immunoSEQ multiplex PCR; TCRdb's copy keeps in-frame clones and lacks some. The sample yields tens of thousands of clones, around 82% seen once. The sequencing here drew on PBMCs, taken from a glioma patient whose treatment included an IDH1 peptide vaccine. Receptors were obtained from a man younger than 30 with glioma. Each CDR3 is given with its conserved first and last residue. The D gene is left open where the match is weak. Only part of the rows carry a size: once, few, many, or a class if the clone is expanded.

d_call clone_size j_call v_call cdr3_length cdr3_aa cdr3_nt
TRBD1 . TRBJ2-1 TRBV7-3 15 CASSFDRGTYNEQFF TGTGCCAGCAGCTTTGACAGGGGAACCTACAATGAGCAGTTCTTC
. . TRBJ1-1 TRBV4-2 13 CASSQDWTAEAFF TGTGCCAGCAGCCAAGACTGGACAGCTGAAGCTTTCTTT
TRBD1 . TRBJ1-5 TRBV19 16 CASRDTGTGRNQPQHF TGTGCCAGTAGGGATACCGGGACAGGGAGGAATCAGCCCCAGCATTTT
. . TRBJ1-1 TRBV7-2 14 CASTPGWVHTEAFF TGTGCCAGCACCCCTGGGTGGGTTCACACTGAAGCTTTCTTT
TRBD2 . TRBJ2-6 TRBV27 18 CASSLTGGRHSGANVLTF TGTGCCAGCAGTTTAACGGGGGGGCGGCACTCTGGGGCCAACGTCCTGACTTTC
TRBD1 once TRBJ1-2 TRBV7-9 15 CASSYGSTGGYGYTF TGTGCCAGCAGCTATGGGTCTACAGGGGGCTATGGCTACACCTTC
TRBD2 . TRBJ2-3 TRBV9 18 CASSPPSSGGPWSDTQYF TGTGCCAGCAGCCCCCCCTCTAGCGGGGGGCCCTGGTCGGATACGCAGTATTTT
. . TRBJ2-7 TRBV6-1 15 CASKKQDHSTYEQYF TGTGCCAGCAAAAAACAAGACCACTCAACCTACGAGCAGTACTTC
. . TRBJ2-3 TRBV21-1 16 CASSKGEGGMTDTQYF TGTGCCAGCAGCAAAGGGGAAGGCGGGATGACAGATACGCAGTATTTT
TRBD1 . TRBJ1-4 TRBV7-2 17 CASSRQGRLATNEKLFF TGTGCCAGCAGCAGACAGGGGAGGTTGGCAACTAATGAAAAACTGTTTTTT
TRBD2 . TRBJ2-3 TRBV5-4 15 CASSSKREKGDTQYF TGTGCCAGCAGCTCAAAGCGGGAAAAGGGAGATACGCAGTATTTT
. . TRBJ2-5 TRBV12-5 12 CASGLTLETQYF TGTGCTAGTGGTTTGACCCTAGAGACCCAGTACTTC
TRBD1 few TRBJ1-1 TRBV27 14 CASSLGTGNTEAFF TGTGCCAGCAGTTTAGGGACAGGGAACACTGAAGCTTTCTTT
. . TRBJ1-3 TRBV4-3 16 CASSQGEGATGNTIYF TGCGCCAGCAGCCAAGGAGAGGGTGCAACTGGAAACACCATATATTTT
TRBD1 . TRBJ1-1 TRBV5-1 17 CASSFLPKTGGGTEAFF TGCGCCAGCAGCTTTTTACCGAAAACAGGGGGCGGCACTGAAGCTTTCTTT
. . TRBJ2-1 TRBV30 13 CAWSVIQVNEQFF TGTGCCTGGAGTGTAATACAGGTCAATGAGCAGTTCTTC
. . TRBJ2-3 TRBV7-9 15 CASSLVGHPTDTQYF TGTGCCAGCAGCTTAGTGGGACACCCAACAGATACGCAGTATTTT
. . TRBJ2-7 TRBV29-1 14 CSVEDLERPNEQYF TGCAGCGTTGAAGATCTTGAGCGGCCAAACGAGCAGTACTTC
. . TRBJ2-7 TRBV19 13 CASSIELSDEQYF TGTGCCAGTAGTATAGAGCTATCGGACGAGCAGTACTTC
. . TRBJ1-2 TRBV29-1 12 CSVERASYGYTF TGCAGCGTTGAACGGGCTTCCTATGGCTACACCTTC
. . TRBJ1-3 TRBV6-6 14 CASSFTGTGNTIYF TGTGCCAGCAGTTTCACAGGGACTGGAAACACCATATATTTT
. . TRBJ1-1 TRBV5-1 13 CASSLLTSTEAFF TGCGCCAGCAGCTTACTCACGTCCACTGAAGCTTTCTTT
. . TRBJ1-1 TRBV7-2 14 CASSVRGLYTEAFF TGTGCCAGCAGCGTGAGGGGACTCTACACTGAAGCTTTCTTT
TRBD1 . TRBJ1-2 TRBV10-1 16 CASSLGQGWLGNGYTF TGCGCCAGCAGCCTGGGACAGGGGTGGTTAGGGAATGGCTACACCTTC
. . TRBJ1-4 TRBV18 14 CASSLGATNEKLFF TGTGCCAGCTCACTCGGTGCAACTAATGAAAAACTGTTTTTT
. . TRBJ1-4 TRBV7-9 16 CASSLGTGRGNEKLFF TGTGCCAGCAGCTTAGGAACAGGGAGAGGGAATGAAAAACTGTTTTTT
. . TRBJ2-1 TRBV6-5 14 CASSYQGQNNEQFF TGTGCCAGCAGTTACCAGGGCCAGAACAATGAGCAGTTCTTC
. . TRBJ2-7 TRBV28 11 CASSYWSEQYF TGTGCCAGCAGTTACTGGAGCGAGCAGTACTTC
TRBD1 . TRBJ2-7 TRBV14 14 CASRQTGSSYEQYF TGTGCCAGCAGGCAGACAGGGAGCTCCTACGAGCAGTACTTC
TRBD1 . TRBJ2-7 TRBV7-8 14 CASSPGTGPNEQYF TGTGCCAGCAGCCCTGGGACAGGTCCCAACGAGCAGTACTTC
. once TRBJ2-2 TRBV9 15 CASSVEGVNTGELFF TGTGCCAGCAGCGTAGAAGGGGTAAACACCGGGGAGCTGTTTTTT
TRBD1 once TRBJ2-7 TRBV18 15 CASSPRTGAHYEQYF TGTGCCAGCTCACCAAGGACAGGGGCCCACTACGAGCAGTACTTC
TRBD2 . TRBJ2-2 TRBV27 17 CATATISSGGPTGELFF TGTGCCACCGCCACTATTTCTAGCGGGGGGCCTACCGGGGAGCTGTTTTTT
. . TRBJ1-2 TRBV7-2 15 CASSLVPGDFNGYTF TGTGCCAGCAGCTTAGTACCAGGGGACTTCAACGGCTACACCTTC
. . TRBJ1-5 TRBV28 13 CASSVQGSQPQHF TGTGCCAGCAGTGTCCAGGGGAGTCAGCCCCAGCATTTT
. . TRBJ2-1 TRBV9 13 CASSVSPYNEQFF TGTGCCAGCAGCGTTTCCCCCTACAATGAGCAGTTCTTC
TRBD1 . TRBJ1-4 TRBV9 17 CASSVEGTGGSGEKLFF TGTGCCAGCAGCGTAGAAGGGACAGGGGGGAGCGGTGAAAAACTGTTTTTT
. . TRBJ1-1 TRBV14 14 CASSPLKVNTEAFF TGTGCCAGCAGCCCGCTTAAAGTCAACACTGAAGCTTTCTTT
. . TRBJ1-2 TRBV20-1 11 CSARLYYGYTF TGCAGTGCTAGGCTCTACTATGGCTACACCTTC
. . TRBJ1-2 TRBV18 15 CASSPNAGEGYGYTF TGTGCCAGCTCACCAAATGCGGGCGAGGGGTATGGCTACACCTTC
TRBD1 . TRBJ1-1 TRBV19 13 CASSMDRGPEAFF TGTGCCAGTAGTATGGACAGGGGTCCAGAGGCTTTCTTT
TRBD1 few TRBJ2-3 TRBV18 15 CASSRPGTGTDTQYF TGTGCCAGCTCACGACCCGGGACAGGGACAGATACGCAGTATTTT
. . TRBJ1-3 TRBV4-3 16 CASSQDQELVRNTIYF TGCGCCAGCAGCCAAGATCAGGAATTGGTCCGAAACACCATATATTTT
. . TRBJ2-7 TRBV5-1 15 CASSLVAIGSYEQYF TGCGCCAGCAGCTTGGTGGCCATCGGCTCCTACGAGCAGTACTTC
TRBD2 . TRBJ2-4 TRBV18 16 CASSPRLAGAKNIQYF TGTGCCAGCTCACCTCGACTAGCGGGAGCCAAAAACATTCAGTACTTC
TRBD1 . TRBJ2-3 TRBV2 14 CASSGQGATDTQYF TGTGCCAGCAGTGGACAGGGGGCAACAGATACGCAGTATTTT
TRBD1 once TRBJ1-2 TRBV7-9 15 CASSLADRGLGGYTF TGTGCCAGCAGCTTAGCTGACAGGGGACTTGGTGGCTACACCTTC
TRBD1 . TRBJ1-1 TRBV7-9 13 CASSGQGNTEAFF TGTGCCAGCAGCGGACAGGGGAACACTGAAGCTTTCTTT
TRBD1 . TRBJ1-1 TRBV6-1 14 CASTRGTANTEAFF TGTGCCAGCACCCGGGGGACAGCGAACACTGAAGCTTTCTTT
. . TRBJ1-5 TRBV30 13 CAWSGAGFQPQHF TGTGCCTGGAGTGGGGCAGGCTTTCAGCCCCAGCATTTT
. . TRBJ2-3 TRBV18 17 CASSLMVSGGSTDTQYF TGTGCCAGCTCACTGATGGTCTCAGGAGGAAGCACAGATACGCAGTATTTT
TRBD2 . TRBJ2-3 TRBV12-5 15 CASGLASGALDTQYF TGTGCTAGTGGTTTAGCTAGCGGGGCGCTGGATACGCAGTATTTT
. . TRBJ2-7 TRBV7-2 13 CASSSSRAYEQYF TGTGCCAGCAGCTCGAGCAGAGCCTACGAGCAGTACTTC
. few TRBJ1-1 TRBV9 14 CASSVVRENTEAFF TGTGCCAGCAGCGTAGTGCGGGAGAACACTGAAGCTTTCTTT
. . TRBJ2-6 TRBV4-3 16 CASSPDSSAGANVLTF TGCGCCAGCAGCCCCGACAGTAGCGCTGGGGCCAACGTCCTGACTTTC
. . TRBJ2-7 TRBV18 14 CASSSYRGSYEQYF TGTGCCAGCTCGAGCTACCGGGGCTCCTACGAGCAGTACTTC
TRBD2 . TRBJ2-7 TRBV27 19 CASSPGLAGEESSPYEQYF TGTGCCAGCAGTCCAGGACTAGCGGGAGAGGAATCGAGTCCCTACGAGCAGTACTTC
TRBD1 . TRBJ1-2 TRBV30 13 CACFQGDPEGYTF TGTGCCTGTTTTCAGGGGGATCCGGAAGGCTACACCTTC
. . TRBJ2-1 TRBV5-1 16 CASSFARGDSYNEQFF TGCGCCAGCAGCTTCGCAAGGGGGGACTCCTACAATGAGCAGTTCTTC
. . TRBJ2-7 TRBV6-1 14 CASSERSGRYEQYF TGTGCCAGCAGTGAAAGGTCGGGCCGTTACGAGCAGTACTTC